A selection of T cell receptor beta chains follows, all from one sample in a study of Graves' ophthalmopathy and Graves' hyperthyroidism. Each CDR3 protein is one row after TCRdb ran MiXCR on the multiplex PCR reads. The sample yields 500,000 to 800,000 distinct CDR3 sequences, about two fifths seen once. The source material was peripheral blood. All receptors derive from an adult man with Graves' ophthalmopathy. Each CDR3 is given with its conserved first and last residue. A D gene is named only where the DNA matches it firmly. Part of the rows lack a size; the others show once, few, many or a class for expanded clones.

v_gene	j_gene	abundance	d_gene	CDR3aa	CDR3nt
TRBV25-1	TRBJ2-5	many	TRBD1	CASSEGDSQETQYF	TGTGCCAGCAGTGAAGGGGACAGCCAAGAGACCCAGTACTTC
TRBV7-9	TRBJ2-7	many	TRBD1	CASSGPGQGLYEQYF	TGTGCCAGCAGCGGGCCGGGACAGGGGTTGTACGAGCAGTACTTC
TRBV20-1	TRBJ2-5	-	TRBD2	CSARSVAGGPGETQYF	TGCAGTGCTAGGAGCGTAGCGGGAGGGCCCGGGGAGACCCAGTACTTC
TRBV7-8	TRBJ1-3	-	-	CASSLARDTIYF	TGTGCCAGCAGCTTAGCGAGGGACACCATATATTTT
TRBV19	TRBJ1-2	once	TRBD1	CASSEDRGHDGYTF	TGTGCCAGTAGTGAGGACAGGGGTCACGATGGCTACACCTTC
TRBV12-3/TRBV12-4	TRBJ2-2	few	-	CASSFRYTGELFF	TGTGCCAGCAGTTTCAGATACACCGGGGAGCTGTTTTTT
TRBV5-6	TRBJ1-6	many	TRBD1	CASSLDRGSPLHF	TGTGCCAGCAGCTTGGACAGGGGTTCACCCCTCCACTTT
TRBV9	TRBJ2-7	few	-	CASSPDRLGTYEQYF	TGTGCCAGCAGTCCTGACAGGTTGGGGACCTACGAGCAGTACTTC
TRBV9	TRBJ1-2	few	-	CASSLGQNRHGYTF	TGTGCCAGCAGCCTCGGACAAAACCGGCACGGCTACACCTTC
TRBV6-5	TRBJ2-7	-	-	CASSLKDSSYEQYF	TGTGCCAGCAGTTTGAAAGACAGCTCCTACGAGCAGTACTTC
TRBV10-3	TRBJ2-7	-	-	CASSTHPGERYF	TGTGCCAGCAGTACACATCCGGGGGAGCGGTACTTC
TRBV15	TRBJ1-2	many	TRBD1	CATSRDRTGKGYGYTF	TGTGCCACCAGCAGAGATAGGACAGGGAAGGGCTATGGCTACACCTTC
TRBV7-9	TRBJ1-5	-	-	CASSLGLAGHPEHF	TGTGCCAGCAGCTTAGGGCTAGCGGGCCACCCCGAGCATTTT
TRBV2	TRBJ1-1	many	-	CASTADSPGTEAFF	TGTGCCAGCACTGCGGACTCACCGGGGACTGAAGCTTTCTTT
TRBV12-3/TRBV12-4	TRBJ2-2	-	TRBD1	CASSSHRGANTGELFF	TGTGCCAGCAGTTCCCACAGGGGGGCGAACACCGGGGAGCTGTTTTTT
TRBV6-5	TRBJ2-5	many	-	CASSYSRGWETQYF	TGTGCCAGCAGTTACTCGCGGGGTTGGGAGACCCAGTACTTC
TRBV4-1	TRBJ2-2	many	-	CASSQQVQNTGELFF	TGCGCCAGCAGCCAACAGGTTCAGAACACCGGGGAGCTGTTTTTT